This T cell receptor (beta chain) was sequenced for a study of T cell responses to AZD1222 COVID-19 vaccine. Libraries were prepared by immunoSEQ multiplex PCR; TCRdb keeps only in-frame clonotypes and omits some of them. Here the sample spans around 100,000 clones, about 85% being singletons. V was pared by 4 bases and J by 2 bases, with 12 bases between. This CDR3 contains 15 residues. Germline-derived CDR1 and CDR2 are KGHDR and SFDVKD. The sequence was obtained from an adult in good health. Specimen: peripheral blood, collected on day 0 of AZD1222 vaccination. V is TRBV24-1 and J is TRBJ2-3; D possibly matches TRBD1 or TRBD2 (5 bases each). The CDR3 coding sequence is TGTGCCACCAGTGAGGGGGTTGGAGACACAGATACGCAGTATTTT. Amino acids: CATSEGVGDTDTQYF.